Below, 29 T cell receptor beta chains from the same sample are listed, as sequenced in a study of blood T cell repertoires in COVID-19. The repertoire was sequenced with immunoSEQ multiplex PCR; TCRdb's copy has only in-frame clones and lacks some. The sample contains tens of thousands of clones, about nine tenths of which appear only once. Input material: peripheral blood. These receptors all stem from a human donor with active COVID-19. The donor label of this sample is uncertain.

The gene calls are TRBV5-8 and TRBJ1-2; D remains unclear. There are 15 residues in the CDR3. V shed 2 bases and J shed 2 bases, with 13 bases lying between them. In germline, CDR1 is SGHTS, CDR2 YDEGEE. As DNA, the CDR3 is TGTGCCAGCAGCTTCCGGGGAGACCGGAACTATGGCTACACCTTC. Its translation: CASSFRGDRNYGYTF. Using reference TRBV5-8 and TRBJ1-2 for the parts outside the CDR3, the full variable domain is EAGVTQSPTHLIKTRGQQATLRCSPISGHTSVYWYQQALGLGLQFLLWYDEGEERNRGNFPPRFSGRQFPNYSSELNVNALELEDSALYLCASSFRGDRNYGYTFGSGTRLTVV.

This clone has a single count. The junction and the germline gene differ at one end; a read error may be behind it. The chain uses TRBV7-7 and TRBJ2-7, with D possibly matching TRBD2 (5 bases). This CDR3 region has 18 residues. Germline V gene sequence: CDR1 SSHAT, CDR2 FNYEAQ (reference sequence). CDR3 in amino acids: CASSPSSEEGTLSYEQYF. The CDR3 nucleotides read TGTGCTAGCAGCCCCTCAAGTGAAGAGGGAACCCTCTCCTACGAGCAGTACTTC.

The rearrangement links TRBV6-2 or TRBV6-3 to TRBJ2-1; no firm D call. The CDR3 extends over 16 amino acids. Germline-derived CDR1 and CDR2 are MNHEY and SVGEGT. V lost 0 bases and J lost 4, with 13 bases in between. The CDR3 nucleotides read TGTGCCAGCAGTTACTCGTTTCCTAGAACTTACAATGAGCAGTTCTTC. This gives the protein CASSYSFPRTYNEQFF.

V is TRBV11-2 and J is TRBJ1-3; 7 positions agree with TRBD1. Germline lookup yields CDR1 SGHAT and CDR2 FQNNGV. The CDR3 totals 18 residues. The V and J ends lost 1 base and 0 bases, in that order; junction bases with no gene match: 9. The CDR3 DNA is TGTGCCAGCAGCTTAGTAGGAACAGGGGATAACTCTGGAAACACCATATATTTT. It translates to CASSLVGTGDNSGNTIYF.

The V and J genes are TRBV18 and TRBJ1-5; D remains ambiguous. The CDR3 contains 13 residues. The V gene lost 8 bases and the J gene lost 2 bases, with 10 bases spanning the gap. In germline, CDR1 is KGHSH, CDR2 LQKENI. The CDR3 DNA reads TGTGCCAGCAGCCCTTCGGGCAATCAGCCCCAGCATTTT. Amino acids: CASSPSGNQPQHF.

J is TRBJ2-7 and V is TRBV5-1; maybe TRBD1 (5 bases). Germline-derived CDR1 and CDR2 are SGHRS and YFSETQ. The CDR3 is 14 residues long. The V gene lost 4 bases and the J gene lost 4 bases, with 15 bases spanning the gap. This CDR3 is CASSPGGALYEQYF. CDR3 sequence (DNA): TGCGCCAGCAGCCCGGGTGGGGCTTTGTACGAGCAGTACTTC.

This clone was recorded a few times. The chain couples TRBV3-1 (or the pseudogene TRBV3-2) to TRBJ2-3; the D gene is possibly TRBD2 (5 bases). The V gene lost 1 base and the J gene lost 9 bases, with 11 bases spanning the gap. The CDR3 contains 13 residues. The germline V gene has CDR1 LGHDT and CDR2 YNNKEL (reference sequence). The CDR3, as DNA: TGTGCCAGCAGCCAAGTCCTCGGGATCACGCAGTATTTT. Translation gives CASSQVLGITQYF.

V is TRBV11-2 and J is TRBJ1-3; D not resolved. V was pared by 5 bases and J by 0 bases, with 5 bases between. Germline CDR1 reads SGHAT; CDR2 reads FQNNGV. This CDR3 is 13 amino acids long. In nucleotides, the CDR3 is TGTGCCAGCAGCACACCCTCTGGAAACACCATATATTTT. Protein sequence: CASSTPSGNTIYF. The whole variable domain, remainder taken from reference TRBV11-2 and TRBJ1-3, is EAGVAQSPRYKIIEKRQSVAFWCNPISGHATLYWYQQILGQGPKLLIQFQNNGVVDDSQLPKDRFSAERLKGVDSTLKIQPAKLEDSAVYLCASSTPSGNTIYFGEGSWLTVV.

The rearrangement joins TRBV4-2 to TRBJ2-2; TRBD1 might be the D (5 bases). Trimming stripped 2 bases from V and 3 bases from J, with 13 bases between. The CDR3 length is 16 residues. The germline V gene has CDR1 LGHNA and CDR2 YNFKEQ. The CDR3 reads CASSQRLGAHTGELFF. CDR3 DNA sequence: TGTGCCAGCAGCCAAAGGCTAGGGGCGCACACCGGGGAGCTGTTTTTT.

The chain links TRBV18 to TRBJ1-2; D not resolved. The CDR3 has 13 residues. Trimming left V 3 bases short and J 1 base short, with 6 bases between. Germline values: CDR1 KGHSH, CDR2 LQKENI. DNA of the CDR3: TGTGCCAGCTCACCCGGGTTTAACTATGGCTACACCTTC. As protein: CASSPGFNYGYTF.

This sequence joins TRBV10-3 and TRBJ1-2, with TRBD1 identical over 7 bases. CDR3 length: 16 amino acids. CDR1 is ENHRY and CDR2 is SYGVKD in the germline V gene. The trim removed 2 bases at V and 1 base at J, leaving 7 bases unmatched. As DNA, the CDR3 is TGTGCCATCAGTGAGGGGGGACAGACTCATAACTATGGCTACACCTTC. Translation: CAISEGGQTHNYGYTF.

The table lists this clone with a count of one. The J gene is TRBJ1-1, the V gene TRBV19; possible D gene TRBD1, 6 bases. CDR3 length: 13 residues. Trimming removed 8 bases from V and 4 bases from J, with 14 bases in between. Per germline, CDR1 LNHDA and CDR2 SQIVND (reference sequence). The CDR3 protein is CASVLQGLTEAFF. DNA of the CDR3: TGTGCCAGTGTACTACAGGGTCTCACTGAAGCTTTCTTT.

The rearrangement uses TRBV7-9 and TRBJ1-2; D might be TRBD1 (6 bases). The CDR3 contains 14 residues. V lost 4 bases, J lost 4 bases, and 13 bases lay in between. In germline, CDR1 is SEHNR, CDR2 FQNEAQ (reference sequence). The CDR3 loop reads CASSSGGAGYGYTF. The DNA of the CDR3 is TGTGCCAGCAGCTCGGGGGGCGCTGGCTATGGCTACACCTTC.

The DNA for the CDR3 is TGCGCCAGCAGCTCCGGGACTAGTGGGCAGTTCTTC. As protein: CASSSGTSGQFF. V is TRBV5-1 and J is TRBJ2-1; 8 nucleotides align to TRBD2. The germline gives CDR1 SGHRS, CDR2 YFSETQ. This CDR3 contains 12 residues. Unmatched junction bases numbered 5, after V lost 3 bases and J lost 12 bases.

This chain uses TRBV24-1 with TRBJ2-1; TRBD1 aligns across 9 bases. Germline CDR1 KGHDR, CDR2 SFDVKD. CDR3 length equals 16 residues. V was clipped by 4 bases and J by 2 bases; unmatched bases: 5. CDR3 sequence (DNA): TGTGCCACCAGTGACCAAGACAGGGGGGCCTACAATGAGCAGTTCTTC. Amino acids: CATSDQDRGAYNEQFF.

This chain uses TRBV6-2 or TRBV6-3 with TRBJ2-3; 8 nucleotides match TRBD1. Germline V gene data show CDR1 as MNHEY and CDR2 as SVGEGT. This CDR3 contains 15 residues. V lost 4 bases to trimming and J lost 6 bases; unmatched junction nucleotides: 9. CDR3 nucleotide sequence: TGTGCCAGCAGTTCAGCGGACAGGGATTCCGATACGCAGTATTTT. Its protein is CASSSADRDSDTQYF.

The V call is TRBV5-4, the J call TRBJ2-7; 14 nucleotides agree with TRBD2. V was pared by 3 bases and J by 3 bases, with 2 bases of the junction left unmatched. Germline CDR1 and CDR2: SGHNT and YYREEE (reference sequence). The CDR3 sequence is 15 residues long. The CDR3 sequence: CASSSGLAGGYEQYF. In DNA form, the CDR3 reads TGTGCCAGCAGCTCAGGACTAGCGGGGGGCTACGAGCAGTACTTC.

This chain links TRBV15 with TRBJ2-2; the match to TRBD1 covers 7 bases. Per germline, CDR1 LNHNV and CDR2 YYDKDF (reference sequence). The CDR3 sequence is 17 residues long. Trimming removed 4 bases from V and 4 bases from J; junction bases left unmatched: 12. The CDR3 region has the DNA TGTGCCACCAGCAAAATTACAGGGGCCCACCTCACCGGGGAGCTGTTTTTT. As protein: CATSKITGAHLTGELFF.

The gene calls are TRBV25-1 and TRBJ2-5; TRBD2 matches at 11 bases. Per germline, CDR1 MGHDK and CDR2 SYGVNS. The CDR3 has 16 amino acids. The V and J ends lost 4 bases and 5 bases, in that order; junction bases with no gene match: 9. CDR3: CASSVGGRTSGETQYF. The CDR3 DNA sequence: TGTGCCAGCAGTGTTGGAGGACGGACTAGCGGGGAGACCCAGTACTTC.

V gene TRBV6-5 combines with J gene TRBJ2-2, with D hard to call. CDR3 length: 15 amino acids. Trimming shortened V by 3 bases and J by 2 bases, and 10 bases separated the two germline ends. Germline CDR1 is MNHEY and CDR2 is SVGAGI. CDR3 in amino acids: CASSYVQANTGELFF. Written as DNA, the CDR3 is TGTGCCAGCAGTTATGTGCAGGCAAACACCGGGGAGCTGTTTTTT.

Note on this clone: Other DNA sequences in the sample encode the same CDR3. The V and J genes are TRBV18 and TRBJ1-1, with D possibly being TRBD1 (6 bases). V was clipped by 8 bases and J by 0 bases, with 10 bases between them. CDR3 length: 13 residues. Per the germline V gene, CDR1 is KGHSH and CDR2 is LQKENI. The CDR3 protein is CASLQGMNTEAFF. The CDR3 DNA follows: TGTGCCAGCCTACAGGGCATGAACACTGAAGCTTTCTTT.

The chain carries TRBV5-6 and TRBJ1-3; 8 positions agree with TRBD1. Germline trimming cut 5 bases from V and 4 bases from J; bases unmatched to any gene: 8. Germline lookup yields CDR1 SGHDT and CDR2 YYEEEE. The CDR3 spans 15 residues. The CDR3 DNA sequence: TGTGCCAGCAGTTTTGGACAGGGACGAGGAAACACCATATATTTT. It yields the protein CASSFGQGRGNTIYF.

V is TRBV18 and J is TRBJ2-1; 11 bases are a match to TRBD2. The CDR3 loop spans 17 amino acids. The trim removed 3 bases at V and 8 bases at J, leaving 12 bases unmatched. Germline assignment: CDR1 KGHSH and CDR2 LQKENI. The CDR3 DNA follows: TGTGCCAGCTCACCCTTAGCGGGGGGGGGCTATCGTGATGAGCAGTTCTTC. Its protein product is CASSPLAGGGYRDEQFF.

J is TRBJ1-2 and V is TRBV6-2 or TRBV6-3; maybe TRBD1 (5 bases). Trimming removed 2 bases from V and 9 bases from J, with 16 bases in between. There are 14 residues in the CDR3. Germline V lookup: CDR1 MNHEY, CDR2 SVGEGT. The CDR3 nucleotides are TGTGCCAGCAGTTACCTTGACCAGGGTAGTCGCTACACCTTC. Residues: CASSYLDQGSRYTF.

The rearrangement uses TRBV7-8 and TRBJ2-5, with a tentative D call TRBD2 (6 bases). Germline V lookup: CDR1 SGHVS, CDR2 FQNEAQ. The ends were cut back, 4 bases at V and 5 bases at J, with 17 bases in the middle. There are 15 residues in the CDR3. The CDR3 DNA sequence: TGTGCCAGCAGCTCCCTCGACCGGGGACTCGAGACCCAGTACTTC. This codes for CASSSLDRGLETQYF.

The chain combines TRBV6-5 with TRBJ1-1, with 9 bases fitting TRBD1. V shed 2 bases and J 11 bases; nucleotides not matched to a gene: 9. The CDR3 spans 14 residues. Germline CDR1 MNHEY, CDR2 SVGAGI. The CDR3 is CASSYEGGTGSAFF. The CDR3 nucleotides read TGTGCCAGCAGTTACGAGGGGGGGACAGGGTCGGCTTTCTTT.

The V gene is TRBV18, the J gene TRBJ2-5, with D possibly matching TRBD1 (6 bases). V was cut by 6 bases and J by 2 bases, with 13 bases left in between. Germline CDR1 and CDR2: KGHSH and LQKENI. The CDR3 totals 14 residues. The CDR3 DNA reads TGTGCCAGCTCCCCTGGACAGCAACAAGAGACCCAGTACTTC. The encoded protein is CASSPGQQQETQYF.

This clone was picked up one time. This chain's CDR3 is CASSRGQGGYEQYF. The CDR3 DNA reads as TGTGCCAGCAGTCGAGGACAGGGGGGCTACGAGCAGTACTTC. V is TRBV6-2 or TRBV6-3 and J is TRBJ2-7, with TRBD1 matching 10 bases. Germline lookup yields CDR1 MNHEY and CDR2 SVGEGT. V gave up 5 bases and J gave up 3 bases; unmatched junction bases: 4. The CDR3 extends over 14 amino acids.

This chain uses TRBV3-1 (or the pseudogene TRBV3-2) with TRBJ2-1; TRBD2 matches at 12 bases. Germline loops: CDR1 LGHDT, CDR2 YNNKEL (reference sequence). This CDR3 is 15 amino acids long. With V trimmed by 4 bases and J by 4 bases, 2 bases remained unmatched. The CDR3: CASSLGTSGYNEQFF. The CDR3 DNA follows: TGTGCCAGCAGCCTCGGGACTAGCGGGTACAATGAGCAGTTCTTC.